This TCR beta chain was documented in a study of cytomegalovirus exposure and HLA in healthy donors. Study information: Early on, a data release was issued that held 80 million or so unique TCRs from HLA-typed donors.

Germline V CDR1 and CDR2: SGHDT, YYEEEE. The V gene lost 3 bases and the J gene lost 0 bases, with 15 bases spanning the gap. The CDR3 totals 16 residues. As regards this clone: Its antigen remains unidentified.

Primers: 60 Vbeta forward and 13 Jbeta reverse. Here immunoSEQ multiplex PCR was the method, and the copy in TCRdb shows in-frame clones only, minus some. The sample shows 55,000 to 70,000 clones, approximately 63% of them seen only once. The donors comprised healthy bone marrow donors. General study results and limits: CMV serostatus was the only immune exposure information that was available.

The sequence came from an older woman in good health and CMV-seropositive. This chain uses TRBV5-6 with TRBJ1-1; D gene uncertain. The source material was PBMCs. Written as DNA, the CDR3 is TGTGCCAGCAGCTCCACTTCTCCTTTTATGAACACTGAAGCTTTCTTT. Residues: CASSSTSPFMNTEAFF.